The next 5 T cell receptor beta chains were all read from a single sample in a study of shared clonotypes between healthy human individuals. Terminally differentiated effector memory CD45RA+ cells were excluded from the naive CD8 cells, which were CD45RO-negative and positively selected for CCR7. This table comes from immunoSEQ multiplex PCR, and its TCRdb copy is limited to in-frame clones, with some not included. The sample includes about 680,000 clones, roughly nine tenths of them seen just once. The sample comprised naive CD8+ T cells sorted from blood. These receptors all come from a man aged 25 to 40 in good health.

Worth noting for this clone: The same CDR3 is also encoded by other DNA sequences in this sample. V gene TRBV19 combines with J gene TRBJ2-7; TRBD2 is a possible D gene (6 bases). Trimming removed 8 bases at V and 0 bases at J, with 11 bases between. The CDR3 loop spans 13 amino acids. The germline V gene has CDR1 LNHDA and CDR2 SQIVND (reference sequence). The CDR3 DNA is TGTGCCAGTTCCGCGGGGAGCTCCTACGAGCAGTACTTC. Translating it yields CASSAGSSYEQYF.

V gene TRBV7-9 combines with J gene TRBJ2-7, with a weak D call TRBD1 (8 bases). Trimming stripped 5 bases from V and 1 base from J, with 21 bases between. Germline CDR1 and CDR2: SEHNR and FQNEAQ (reference sequence). This CDR3 region has 17 residues. This CDR3 is CASSRTGTGLGSYEQYF. The CDR3 DNA reads TGTGCCAGCAGCAGGACCGGGACAGGACTAGGGTCCTACGAGCAGTACTTC.

This chain links TRBV7-3 with TRBJ2-7; D uncertain. The CDR3 extends over 13 amino acids. The V end lost 4 bases, the J end lost 5 bases, and 12 bases lay between the germline ends. Germline assignment: CDR1 SGHTA and CDR2 FQGTGA. Here the CDR3 reads CASSSFPADEQYF. DNA of the CDR3: TGTGCCAGCAGCTCCTTCCCGGCGGACGAGCAGTACTTC. The full variable domain, with the rest looked up from reference TRBV7-3 and TRBJ2-7, is GAGVSQTPSNKVTEKGKYVELRCDPISGHTALYWYRQSLGQGPEFLIYFQGTGAADDSGLPNDRFFAVRPEGSVSTLKIQRTERGDSAVYLCASSSFPADEQYFGPGTRLTVT.

This clone was observed a few times. The chain is built from TRBV28 and TRBJ2-4, with D unresolved. V lost 7 bases to trimming and J lost 5 bases, with 15 bases between them. Germline lookup yields CDR1 MDHEN and CDR2 SYDVKM. The CDR3 consists of 14 residues. CDR3 DNA: TGTGCCAGCACCATAAGCAGTATCGAAAACATTCAGTACTTC. Encoded protein: CASTISSIENIQYF.

The genes are TRBV11-1 and TRBJ2-7, with D tentatively TRBD1 (6 bases). V lost 5 bases, J lost 2 bases, and 10 bases lay in between. This CDR3 has 13 amino acids. Germline CDR1 SGHAT, CDR2 FQDESV (reference sequence). Here the CDR3 reads CASSPTGTYEQYF. CDR3 bases: TGTGCCAGCAGCCCCACAGGGACCTACGAGCAGTACTTC.